The 32 T cell receptor beta chains given below trace back to one sample, sequenced in a study of radiotherapy plus CTLA-4 blockade in lung cancer. Produced via immunoSEQ multiplex PCR; TCRdb's table is partial and in-frame only. The sample has 80,000 or so clones; about four fifths are singletons. The specimen was peripheral blood, collected from a patient treated with radiotherapy plus ipilimumab. The source is a human donor with non-small cell lung cancer who had a partial response to radiotherapy plus ipilimumab. Some clones in this sample may be carry-over from other donors' samples.

The J gene is TRBJ1-5, the V gene TRBV6-1; 7 bases align to TRBD1. There are 15 residues in the CDR3. CDR1 and CDR2 from the germline V gene are MNHNS and SASEGT. The V gene end was trimmed by 3 bases and the J gene end by 3 bases; junction bases not matched to a gene: 5. Here the CDR3 reads CASSEVDRFNQPQHF. In DNA, the CDR3 is TGTGCCAGCAGTGAGGTGGACAGGTTCAATCAGCCCCAGCATTTT.

V usage is TRBV7-2 and J usage is TRBJ2-7; TRBD2 aligns across 9 bases. CDR1 SGHTA and CDR2 FQGNSA come from the germline V gene. Trimming at V came to 3 bases and at J to 3 bases, leaving 3 bases not matched to a gene. The CDR3 spans 14 residues. The CDR3 spells CASSFSGGDYEQYF. The CDR3 nucleotides are TGTGCCAGCAGCTTTAGCGGGGGTGACTACGAGCAGTACTTC. The full variable domain, rest sourced from reference TRBV7-2 and TRBJ2-7, is GAGVSQSPSNKVTEKGKDVELRCDPISGHTALYWYRQSLGQGLEFLIYFQGNSAPDKSGLPSDRFSAERTGGSVSTLTIQRTQQEDSAVYLCASSFSGGDYEQYFGPGTRLTVT.

The chain joins TRBV2 to TRBJ1-5; 9 positions match TRBD1. With 7 bases clipped from V and 5 bases from J, the junction kept 6 bases outside the gene matches. CDR1 and CDR2 from the germline V gene are SNHLY and FYNNEI. The CDR3 totals 14 residues. Here the CDR3 reads CASKTGGDYQPQHF. The CDR3 DNA is TGTGCCAGCAAAACAGGGGGCGACTATCAGCCCCAGCATTTT. Using reference TRBV2 and TRBJ1-5 for the parts outside the CDR3, the full variable domain is EPEVTQTPSHQVTQMGQEVILRCVPISNHLYFYWYRQILGQKVEFLVSFYNNEISEKSEIFDDQFSVERPDGSNFTLKIRSTKLEDSAMYFCASKTGGDYQPQHFGDGTRLSIL.

The chain links TRBV5-8 to TRBJ2-5; TRBD2 might be the D (5 bases). The CDR3 is 16 amino acids. CDR1 and CDR2 (germline): SGHTS, YDEGEE. Trimming removed 0 bases from V and 2 bases from J, with 14 bases in between. The CDR3 region has the DNA TGTGCCAGCAGCTTGGGCAGACGGACTTCACAAGAGACCCAGTACTTC. Translating it yields CASSLGRRTSQETQYF.

The DNA for the CDR3 is TGTGCCAGCAGGCTAGCGGGGGGGCTTAACACCGGGGAGCTGTTTTTT. It translates to CASRLAGGLNTGELFF. The chain is built from TRBV2 and TRBJ2-2; 12 bases line up with TRBD2. With V trimmed by 6 bases and J by 2 bases, 4 bases remained unmatched. Looked up from germline, CDR1 is SNHLY and CDR2 is FYNNEI. CDR3 length: 16 residues.

V and J are TRBV9 and TRBJ1-2; possible D gene TRBD1, 6 bases. Germline CDR1 and CDR2: SGDLS and YYNGEE. V dropped 0 bases and J dropped 3 bases, with 12 bases sitting between them. This CDR3 has 15 amino acids. For the CDR3, the DNA is TGTGCCAGCAGCGTAGGGCCACAGGGTGACTATGGCTACACCTTC. As protein: CASSVGPQGDYGYTF. The complete variable domain, with remaining parts taken from reference TRBV9 and TRBJ1-2, reads DSGVTQTPKHLITATGQRVTLRCSPRSGDLSVYWYQQSLDQGLQFLIQYYNGEERAKGNILERFSAQQFPDLHSELNLSSLELGDSALYFCASSVGPQGDYGYTFGSGTRLTVV.

The J gene is TRBJ1-1, the V gene TRBV25-1; D is unclear. The CDR3 loop spans 11 amino acids. Germline assignment: CDR1 MGHDK and CDR2 SYGVNS. V lost 1 base and J lost 9, with 6 bases in between. CDR3 in amino acids: CASSESVQAFF. CDR3 sequence (DNA): TGTGCCAGCAGTGAATCAGTTCAAGCTTTCTTT.

This clone came up once. The CDR3 DNA follows: TGTGCCAGCAGCGTAGGAGGGGCCGTCCGGGGGGAGCAGTTCTTC. It codes for CASSVGGAVRGEQFF. This chain connects TRBV9 to TRBJ2-1, with D possibly being TRBD2 (6 bases). Germline V gives CDR1 SGDLS, CDR2 YYNGEE. There are 15 residues in the CDR3. V lost 0 bases to trimming and J lost 10 bases, with 17 bases between them. The whole variable domain, remainder taken from reference TRBV9 and TRBJ2-1, is DSGVTQTPKHLITATGQRVTLRCSPRSGDLSVYWYQQSLDQGLQFLIQYYNGEERAKGNILERFSAQQFPDLHSELNLSSLELGDSALYFCASSVGGAVRGEQFFGPGTRLTVL.

The genes are TRBV5-1 and TRBJ1-1; D gene ambiguous. The V gene's germline CDR1 is SGHRS and CDR2 YFSETQ. The CDR3 contains 14 residues. The germline V and J ends were trimmed by 1 base and 2 bases, with 9 bases remaining between them. The CDR3 DNA reads as TGCGCCAGCAGCTTGTTCCAACTCAACACTGAAGCTTTCTTT. This gives the protein CASSLFQLNTEAFF.

CDR3 nucleotide sequence: TGTGCCAGCAGTCGGACCGTGGAGGGTCAGCCCCAGCATTTT. The encoded protein is CASSRTVEGQPQHF. This chain joins TRBV28 and TRBJ1-5, with unresolved D. V lost 5 bases, J lost 6 bases, and 14 bases lay in between. Germline V CDR1 and CDR2: MDHEN, SYDVKM. The CDR3 is made up of 14 amino acids.

J is TRBJ1-1 and V is TRBV7-9; 9 nucleotides line up with TRBD1. CDR1 is SEHNR, CDR2 FQNEAQ, per germline (reference sequence). CDR3 length: 13 amino acids. V lost 5 bases, J lost 5 bases, and 3 bases stayed unmatched. The CDR3 coding sequence is TGTGCCAGCAGCCGACAGGGGGGGACTGAAGCTTTCTTT. This encodes CASSRQGGTEAFF.

The rearrangement uses TRBV9 and TRBJ2-5; D is unresolved. Germline assignment: CDR1 SGDLS and CDR2 YYNGEE. CDR3 size: 13 residues. The V and J ends lost 0 bases and 1 base respectively, with 4 bases between them. CDR3 coding DNA: TGTGCCAGCAGCGTAGGCGGCCAAGAGACCCAGTACTTC. Its protein product is CASSVGGQETQYF. Based on the CDR3 plus reference TRBV9 and TRBJ2-5, the full variable domain is DSGVTQTPKHLITATGQRVTLRCSPRSGDLSVYWYQQSLDQGLQFLIQYYNGEERAKGNILERFSAQQFPDLHSELNLSSLELGDSALYFCASSVGGQETQYFGPGTRLLVL.

The chain employs TRBV5-8 and TRBJ2-7, with D possibly TRBD1 on 6 matching bases. V was trimmed by 8 bases and J by 6 bases, leaving 21 bases between them. In germline, CDR1 is SGHTS, CDR2 YDEGEE. The CDR3 contains 14 residues. Here the CDR3 DNA reads TGTGCCAGTTCTCGAAGTTCCGGGACAACCGAGCAGTACTTC. Protein: CASSRSSGTTEQYF.

The chain combines TRBV4-1 with TRBJ2-1; 9 bases line up with TRBD2. J was trimmed by 6 bases and V by 1 base; bases with no gene match: 10. This CDR3 comprises 17 residues. The germline CDR1 and CDR2 sequences are MGHRA and YSYEKL. CDR3 sequence (DNA): TGCGCCAGCAGCCAAGGCGGTAGCGGGAGTCTTTTCAATGAGCAGTTCTTC. Encoded protein: CASSQGGSGSLFNEQFF.

The chain employs TRBV9 and TRBJ2-5; a weak D match, TRBD2 (5 bases). V was shortened by 0 bases and J by 5 bases, with 11 bases between the two germline ends. Germline CDR1 SGDLS, CDR2 YYNGEE. This CDR3 has 14 amino acids. The CDR3 region is CASSVGPRRETQYF. For the CDR3, the DNA is TGTGCCAGCAGCGTAGGCCCCCGGAGGGAGACCCAGTACTTC.

The V call is TRBV7-9, the J call TRBJ1-1; the D gene is possibly TRBD1 (6 bases). Per the germline V gene, CDR1 is SEHNR and CDR2 is FQNEAQ (reference sequence). V lost 0 bases to trimming and J lost 4 bases, with 9 bases between them. The CDR3 has 14 amino acids. CDR3 sequence (DNA): TGTGCCAGCAGCTTAGCACAGGGAAGCACTGAAGCTTTCTTT. Protein: CASSLAQGSTEAFF.

This clone counts as medium-sized. The V gene is TRBV4-1, the J gene TRBJ1-6, with 7 bases that match TRBD1. The ends lost 4 bases at V and 6 bases at J; junction bases unmatched: 3. The CDR3 extends over 14 amino acids. Germline-derived CDR1 and CDR2 are MGHRA and YSYEKL. CDR3 sequence: CASSLRQGNSPLHF. The DNA of the CDR3 is TGCGCCAGCAGCCTCCGACAGGGTAATTCACCCCTCCACTTT.

The table lists this clone with many counts. The chain couples TRBV5-6 to TRBJ2-7, with a weak D call TRBD1 (5 bases). This CDR3 has 14 residues. With 4 bases removed from V and 4 bases from J, the gap between germline ends came to 15 bases. Germline V gene sequence: CDR1 SGHDT, CDR2 YYEEEE. The CDR3 region is CASSRKGVVYEQYF. The CDR3 DNA is TGTGCCAGCAGCCGGAAAGGGGTGGTTTACGAGCAGTACTTC.

The V gene is TRBV7-9, the J gene TRBJ2-5, with no clear D. CDR3 length equals 15 residues. In germline, CDR1 is SEHNR, CDR2 FQNEAQ (reference sequence). V lost 2 bases and J lost 0, with 10 bases in between. The DNA for the CDR3 is TGTGCCAGCAGCTTACTGGAGACGTACCAAGAGACCCAGTACTTC. Its translation: CASSLLETYQETQYF. Looking up the rest from reference TRBV7-9 and TRBJ2-5 gives the full variable domain: DTGVSQNPRHKITKRGQNVTFRCDPISEHNRLYWYRQTLGQGPEFLTYFQNEAQLEKSRLLSDRFSAERPKGSFSTLEIQRTEQGDSAMYLCASSLLETYQETQYFGPGTRLLVL.

In its sample, this clone was seen a few times. This chain links TRBV6-5 with TRBJ1-4; D remains ambiguous. The CDR3 spans 14 residues. The V end was cut by 9 bases, the J end by 8 bases, with 19 bases between. CDR1 and CDR2 (germline): MNHEY, SVGAGI. The CDR3 DNA follows: TGTGCCAGTGGTTGGCCGCCGTCGGGGGAAAAACTGTTTTTT. As protein: CASGWPPSGEKLFF.

The genes are TRBV30 and TRBJ1-1; D possibly corresponds to TRBD1 (5 bases). This CDR3 comprises 13 residues. CDR1 is GTSNPN and CDR2 is SVGIG in the germline V gene (reference sequence). Deletions cut 0 bases from V and 3 bases from J, with 8 bases between. The CDR3 loop reads CAWSVIGDTEAFF. The CDR3 DNA reads as TGTGCCTGGAGTGTAATAGGGGACACTGAAGCTTTCTTT.

With regard to this clone: A junction end diverges from the germline sequence, so it may reflect a read error. V and J are TRBV19 and TRBJ1-1, with D maybe TRBD1 (6 bases). This CDR3 has 13 amino acids. CDR1 LNHDA and CDR2 SQIVND come from the germline V gene (reference sequence). This CDR3 reads CASSARNRVWSMF. The CDR3 nucleotides read TGTGCCAGTAGTGCGCGCAACAGGGTTTGGAGTATGTTT. The whole variable domain, filled in from reference TRBV19 and TRBJ1-1, reads DGGITQSPKYLFRKEGQNVTLSCEQNLNHDAMYWYRQDPGQGLRLIYYSQIVNDFQKGDIAEGYSVSREKKESFPLTVTSAQKNPTAFYLCASSARNRVWSMFGQGTRLTVV.

The chain is built from TRBV19 and TRBJ1-2; possible D gene TRBD1, 6 bases. The CDR3 covers 15 residues. V dropped 3 bases and J dropped 6 bases, with 17 bases sitting between them. Germline CDR1 reads LNHDA; CDR2 reads SQIVND (reference sequence). CDR3 residues: CASSIGGGSPNGYTF. The CDR3, as DNA: TGTGCCAGTAGTATCGGGGGGGGCAGCCCGAATGGCTACACCTTC.

The chain combines TRBV28 with TRBJ2-5; D not certain. The germline V gene has CDR1 MDHEN and CDR2 SYDVKM. The V end was cut by 6 bases, the J end by 4 bases, with 9 bases between. There are 12 residues in the CDR3. The chain's CDR3 is CASSLVPETQYF. DNA for the CDR3: TGTGCCAGCAGCCTTGTCCCAGAGACCCAGTACTTC.

The chain combines TRBV11-3 with TRBJ2-2; no definite D call. Germline lookup yields CDR1 SGHNT and CDR2 YENEEA. The CDR3 contains 13 residues. V was trimmed by 7 bases and J by 3 bases, leaving 9 bases between them. The CDR3 here is CASTGEYTGELFF. Here the CDR3 DNA reads TGTGCCAGCACCGGAGAGTACACCGGGGAGCTGTTTTTT.

The chain carries TRBV30 and TRBJ2-1, with 12 bases matching TRBD1. Trimming took 5 bases from V and 10 from J; bases not matched to a gene: 3. Germline V gene data show CDR1 as GTSNPN and CDR2 as SVGIG (reference sequence). The CDR3 is made up of 12 amino acids. CDR3 in amino acids: CAWGTGGLEQFF. Here the CDR3 DNA reads TGTGCCTGGGGGACAGGGGGCTTGGAGCAGTTCTTC.

This clone was observed once. The rearrangement joins TRBV30 to TRBJ2-7; no clear D. The germline V gene has CDR1 GTSNPN and CDR2 SVGIG (reference sequence). Trimming removed 0 bases from V and 7 bases from J, with 7 bases in between. The CDR3 has 11 amino acids. Here the CDR3 DNA reads TGTGCCTGGAGTGTTCAGAATGAGCAGTACTTC. It specifies CAWSVQNEQYF.

This chain uses TRBV7-2 with TRBJ2-7; the match to TRBD2 covers 7 bases. After removal of 1 base from V and 7 bases from J, the junction contained 7 bases not matched to a gene. The germline V gene has CDR1 SGHTA and CDR2 FQGNSA. This CDR3 contains 14 residues. The CDR3 DNA follows: TGTGCCAGCAGCTTAGGCATTCAGGGAGGGGAGCAGTACTTC. Amino acid sequence: CASSLGIQGGEQYF. The complete variable domain, with remaining parts taken from reference TRBV7-2 and TRBJ2-7, reads GAGVSQSPSNKVTEKGKDVELRCDPISGHTALYWYRQSLGQGLEFLIYFQGNSAPDKSGLPSDRFSAERTGGSVSTLTIQRTQQEDSAVYLCASSLGIQGGEQYFGPGTRLTVT.

The V gene is TRBV6-9, the J gene TRBJ1-5; 8 bases match TRBD1. J gave up 7 bases and V 7 bases, and 6 bases lay outside the gene matches. The CDR3 length is 13 residues. The germline gives CDR1 MNHGY, CDR2 SVAAGI. CDR3 nucleotides: TGTGCCAGCACCAGGGGGCCGGGGCAGCCCCAGCATTTT. Protein product: CASTRGPGQPQHF.

This clone was found a few times. The chain employs TRBV5-4 and TRBJ2-1; D perhaps matches TRBD1 (6 bases). Trimming stripped 2 bases from V and 6 bases from J, with 18 bases between. The CDR3 sequence is 16 residues long. The germline gives CDR1 SGHNT, CDR2 YYREEE (reference sequence). The CDR3 sequence: CASSLLLDRLGNEQFF. The DNA of the CDR3 is TGTGCCAGCAGCTTACTATTAGACAGGTTGGGCAATGAGCAGTTCTTC.

The V and J genes are TRBV20-1 and TRBJ1-1, with a tentative D call TRBD1 (6 bases). This CDR3 has 11 amino acids. Germline values: CDR1 DFQATT, CDR2 SNEGSKA (reference sequence). V was cut by 6 bases and J by 6 bases, with 11 bases left in between. For the CDR3, the DNA is TGCAGTGCCGAGACAGGCGCTGAAGCTTTCTTT. Translated, it gives CSAETGAEAFF.

The V and J genes are TRBV28 and TRBJ1-4; 10 nucleotides match TRBD1. Germline assignment: CDR1 MDHEN and CDR2 SYDVKM. This CDR3 region has 17 residues. V shed 4 bases, J shed 0 bases, and the junction held 5 bases outside the gene matches. The CDR3 DNA follows: TGTGCCAGCAGTTCATTTGGGACAGGGGCAACTAATGAAAAACTGTTTTTT. This encodes CASSSFGTGATNEKLFF.